This T cell receptor (beta chain) was retrieved from a study of CD8+ T cells in alopecia areata. General study points: Relative to normal scalp, lesional scalp, especially alopecia totalis/universalis, showed higher clonality.

Extracted RNA was reverse transcribed, and the resulting cDNA served as sequencing template. The assay was immunoSEQ multiplex PCR, and TCRdb's table has in-frame clones only and misses some. This table holds around 270,000 clones, 58% found once. Concerning this clone: Antigen specificity is unknown.

The treatment: oral pan-JAK inhibitor, 5-10 mg twice daily. In alopecia areata patients, both lesional scalp punch biopsies and peripheral blood were collected. CDR1 SGHVS and CDR2 FQNEAQ come from the germline V gene. This CDR3 contains 14 residues. V shed 1 base and J shed 4 bases, with 10 bases lying between them. The sequences come from CD4+ T cells sorted from blood, collected at week 24, from a patient treated with tofacitinib. The clonotype was recovered from a human donor with alopecia areata. The rearrangement joins TRBV7-8 to TRBJ1-2; tentatively, D is TRBD1 (6 bases). In nucleotides, the CDR3 is TGTGCCAGCAGCTTAGGGACAGTTCTCTATGGCTACACCTTC. This gives the protein CASSLGTVLYGYTF.